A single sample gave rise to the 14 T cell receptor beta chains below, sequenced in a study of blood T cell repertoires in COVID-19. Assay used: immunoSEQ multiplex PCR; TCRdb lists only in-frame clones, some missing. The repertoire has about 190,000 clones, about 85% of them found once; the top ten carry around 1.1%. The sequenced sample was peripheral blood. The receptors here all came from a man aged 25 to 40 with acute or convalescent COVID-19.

CDR3 nucleotide sequence: TGTGCCAGCAGCAAAGGACGGGATCCACCCCTCCACTTT. It codes for CASSKGRDPPLHF. The chain links TRBV21-1 to TRBJ1-6. TRBV21-1 is recorded as a pseudogene. CDR3 length: 13 residues.

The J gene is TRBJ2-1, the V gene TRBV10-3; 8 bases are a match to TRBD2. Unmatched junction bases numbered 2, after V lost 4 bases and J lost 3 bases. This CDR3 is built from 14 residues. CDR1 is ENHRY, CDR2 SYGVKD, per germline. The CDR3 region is CAISGLAGYNEQFF. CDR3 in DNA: TGTGCCATCAGTGGGCTAGCGGGCTACAATGAGCAGTTCTTC.

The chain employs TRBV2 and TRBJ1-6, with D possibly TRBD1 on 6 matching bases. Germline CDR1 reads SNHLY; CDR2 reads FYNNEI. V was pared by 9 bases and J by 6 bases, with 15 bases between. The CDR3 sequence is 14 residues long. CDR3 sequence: CASGTDRSNSPLHF. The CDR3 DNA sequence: TGTGCCAGTGGGACCGACAGGTCTAATTCACCCCTCCACTTT.

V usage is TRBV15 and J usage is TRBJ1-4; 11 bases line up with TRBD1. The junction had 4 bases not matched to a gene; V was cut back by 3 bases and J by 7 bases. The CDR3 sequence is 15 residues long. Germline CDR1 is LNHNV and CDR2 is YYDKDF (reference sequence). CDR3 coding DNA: TGTGCCACCAGCAGCCCGGGGACAGGGGGTGAAAAACTGTTTTTT. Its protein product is CATSSPGTGGEKLFF.

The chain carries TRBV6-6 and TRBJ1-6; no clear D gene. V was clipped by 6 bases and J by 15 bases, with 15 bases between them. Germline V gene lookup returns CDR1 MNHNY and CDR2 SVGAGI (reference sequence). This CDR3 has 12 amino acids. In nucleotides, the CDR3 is TGTGCCAGCAGCTTGGAGAAAAGTAACCTCCACTTT. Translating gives CASSLEKSNLHF.

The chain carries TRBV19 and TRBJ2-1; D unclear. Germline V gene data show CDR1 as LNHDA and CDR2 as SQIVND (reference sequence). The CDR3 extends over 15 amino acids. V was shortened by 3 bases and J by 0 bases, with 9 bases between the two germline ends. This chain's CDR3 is CASSISVSSYNEQFF. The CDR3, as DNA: TGTGCCAGTAGTATTTCGGTTAGCTCCTACAATGAGCAGTTCTTC.

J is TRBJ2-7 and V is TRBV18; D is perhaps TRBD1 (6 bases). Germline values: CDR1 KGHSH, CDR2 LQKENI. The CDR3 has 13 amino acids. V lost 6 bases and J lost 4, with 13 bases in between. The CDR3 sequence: CASSTSRGYEQYF. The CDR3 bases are TGTGCCAGCTCTACCTCCAGGGGATACGAGCAGTACTTC.

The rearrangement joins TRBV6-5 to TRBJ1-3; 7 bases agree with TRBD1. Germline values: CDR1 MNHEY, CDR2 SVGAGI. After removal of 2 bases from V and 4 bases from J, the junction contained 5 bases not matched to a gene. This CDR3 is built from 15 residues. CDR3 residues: CASSYAPGQGNTIYF. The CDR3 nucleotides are TGTGCCAGCAGTTACGCCCCGGGACAGGGAAACACCATATATTTT.

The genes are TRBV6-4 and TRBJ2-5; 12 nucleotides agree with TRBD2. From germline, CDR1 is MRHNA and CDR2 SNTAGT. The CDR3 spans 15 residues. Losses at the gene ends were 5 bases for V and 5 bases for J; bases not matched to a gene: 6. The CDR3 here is CASSSSGGDLETQYF. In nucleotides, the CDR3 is TGTGCCAGCAGTTCTAGCGGGGGGGACCTCGAGACCCAGTACTTC.

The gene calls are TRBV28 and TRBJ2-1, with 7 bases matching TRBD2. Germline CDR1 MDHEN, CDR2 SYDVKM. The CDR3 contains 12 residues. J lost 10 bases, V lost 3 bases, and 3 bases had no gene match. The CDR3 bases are TGTGCCAGCAGTTTGGTCGGGGGGGAGCAGTTCTTC. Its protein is CASSLVGGEQFF.

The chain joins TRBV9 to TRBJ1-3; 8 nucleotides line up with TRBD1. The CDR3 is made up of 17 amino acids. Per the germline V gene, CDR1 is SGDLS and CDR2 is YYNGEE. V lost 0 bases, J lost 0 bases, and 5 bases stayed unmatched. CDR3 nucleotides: TGTGCCAGCAGCGTAGTTGCAGGGGGCATCTCTGGAAACACCATATATTTT. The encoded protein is CASSVVAGGISGNTIYF.

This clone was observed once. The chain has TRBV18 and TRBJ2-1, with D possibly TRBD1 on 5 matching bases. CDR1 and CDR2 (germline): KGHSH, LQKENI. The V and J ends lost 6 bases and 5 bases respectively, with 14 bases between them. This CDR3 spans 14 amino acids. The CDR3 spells CASSPLDTNNEQFF. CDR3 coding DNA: TGTGCCAGCTCGCCTCTGGACACCAACAATGAGCAGTTCTTC.

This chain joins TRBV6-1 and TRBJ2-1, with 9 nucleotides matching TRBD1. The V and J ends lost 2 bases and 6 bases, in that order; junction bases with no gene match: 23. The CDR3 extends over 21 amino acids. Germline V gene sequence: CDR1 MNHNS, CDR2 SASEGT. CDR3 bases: TGTGCCAGCAGTGAATGCTCCGTCCGGGACAGGGTGAATAGGAAGTGCAATGAGCAGTTCTTC. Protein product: CASSECSVRDRVNRKCNEQFF.

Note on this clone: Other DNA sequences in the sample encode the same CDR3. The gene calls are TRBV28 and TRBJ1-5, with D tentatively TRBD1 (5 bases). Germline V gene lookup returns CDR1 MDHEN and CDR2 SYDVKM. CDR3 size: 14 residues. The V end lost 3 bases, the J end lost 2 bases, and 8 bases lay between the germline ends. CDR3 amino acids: CASSLGGGNQPQHF. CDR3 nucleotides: TGTGCCAGCAGTTTGGGAGGGGGCAATCAGCCCCAGCATTTT.